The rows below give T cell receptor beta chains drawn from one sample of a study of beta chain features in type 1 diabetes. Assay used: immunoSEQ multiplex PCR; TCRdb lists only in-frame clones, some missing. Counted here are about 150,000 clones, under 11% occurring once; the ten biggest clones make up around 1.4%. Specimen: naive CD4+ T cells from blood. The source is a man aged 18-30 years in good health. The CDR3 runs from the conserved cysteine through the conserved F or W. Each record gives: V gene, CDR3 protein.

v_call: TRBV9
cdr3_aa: CASSLRGDRTYNEQFF

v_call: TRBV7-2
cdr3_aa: CASSLLAALSSYEQYF

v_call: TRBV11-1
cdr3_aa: CASSTDTGTF

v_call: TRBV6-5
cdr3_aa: CASSRGQGLDEQYF

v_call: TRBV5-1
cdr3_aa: CASSLLLAGVGVDEQYF

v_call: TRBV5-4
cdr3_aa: CASSLLAFSSYNEQFF

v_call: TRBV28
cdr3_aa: CASSIGTSPYEQYF

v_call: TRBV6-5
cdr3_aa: CASSYNRGGQTQYF

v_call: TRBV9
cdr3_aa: CASSVGWSQETQYF

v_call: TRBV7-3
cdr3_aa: CASSPKGAWEQYF

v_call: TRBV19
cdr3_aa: CASSPGTGAYGDTQYF

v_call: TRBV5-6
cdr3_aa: CASSPVGTVFTDTQYF

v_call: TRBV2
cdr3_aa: CASSERQGGEQYF

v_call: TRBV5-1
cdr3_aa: CASSSSTSTDTQYF

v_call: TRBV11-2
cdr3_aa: CASSLGQGTYNEQFF

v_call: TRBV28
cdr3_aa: CASRGRTGGDVGYTF

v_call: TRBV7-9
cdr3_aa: CASSHSDRVSPLHF

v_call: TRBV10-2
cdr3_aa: CASSDPRGAQETQYF

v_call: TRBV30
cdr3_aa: CAWSSGGRSRAEAFF

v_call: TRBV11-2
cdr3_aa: CASSEVEDEQFF

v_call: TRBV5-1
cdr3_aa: CASSLVDRDHAEAFF

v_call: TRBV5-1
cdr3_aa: CASSPGGGPYGYTF

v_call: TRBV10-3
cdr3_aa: CAIRVGQGTNNEQFF

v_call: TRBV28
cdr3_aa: CASSLGQQEYEQYF

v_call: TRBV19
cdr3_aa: CASSIRGGRETQYF

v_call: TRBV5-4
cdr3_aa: CASSSLLLASTDTQYF

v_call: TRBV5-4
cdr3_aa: CASSSGTSNEQFF

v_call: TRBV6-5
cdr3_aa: CASRSGEGSAYEQYF

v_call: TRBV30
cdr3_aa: CAWSVTGQLHEKLFF

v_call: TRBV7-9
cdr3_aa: CASSSSRQNSYEQYF

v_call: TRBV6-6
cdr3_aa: CASIHRDREETQYF

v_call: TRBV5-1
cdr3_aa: CASSLALAGGHEQFF